A selection of T cell receptor beta chains follows, all from one sample in a study of STAT5B mutations in CD4+ large granular lymphocyte leukemia. Profiled with immunoSEQ multiplex PCR; TCRdb holds only in-frame clones, not every one. This table holds about 30,000 clones, around 80% found once. Sequencing input: CD4+ T cells from blood buffy coats. These receptors originate from a human donor in good health. CDR3s include the opening cysteine and the closing phenylalanine or tryptophan. Each record gives: clone size, V gene, CDR3 protein. Some rows have no size entry. The others give once, few or many, or a class for an expanded clone.

clone size: .
V gene: TRBV28
CDR3 protein: CASSDPLDRFNEKLFF

clone size: .
V gene: TRBV19
CDR3 protein: CASSNWATGYTF

clone size: .
V gene: TRBV30
CDR3 protein: CAWRGTAHEAFF

clone size: .
V gene: TRBV19
CDR3 protein: CASSYQGTGELFF

clone size: .
V gene: TRBV5-6
CDR3 protein: CASSSLLAGGPKYEQYF

clone size: .
V gene: TRBV2
CDR3 protein: CASSPPGPILDEQFF

clone size: .
V gene: TRBV5-1
CDR3 protein: CASSLHWEQFF

clone size: .
V gene: TRBV2
CDR3 protein: CASSEQGWITGNTIYF

clone size: .
V gene: TRBV7-9
CDR3 protein: CASSLVWSNEQFF

clone size: few
V gene: TRBV11-2
CDR3 protein: CASSFRGMNTEAFF

clone size: .
V gene: TRBV19
CDR3 protein: CASSLGLAGGRTGELFF

clone size: few
V gene: TRBV20-1
CDR3 protein: CSARDHREAFF

clone size: .
V gene: TRBV28
CDR3 protein: CASSQRVPVTQYF

clone size: .
V gene: TRBV19
CDR3 protein: CASSTGLTSGEQYF

clone size: .
V gene: TRBV15
CDR3 protein: CATSRDRATYEQYF

clone size: .
V gene: TRBV7-2
CDR3 protein: CASSSSGGVTEAFF

clone size: .
V gene: TRBV5-1
CDR3 protein: CASSSGTGVRETQYF

clone size: .
V gene: TRBV28
CDR3 protein: CASSSYRAGRDEQYF

clone size: .
V gene: TRBV28
CDR3 protein: CASSLSFEQYF

clone size: .
V gene: TRBV14
CDR3 protein: CASSQTTGGGYGYTF

clone size: .
V gene: TRBV20-1
CDR3 protein: CSAAPPTAFF

clone size: .
V gene: TRBV29-1
CDR3 protein: CSVVGGGAYGYTF

clone size: .
V gene: TRBV2
CDR3 protein: CASNEGSLGNTIYF

clone size: .
V gene: TRBV4-3
CDR3 protein: CASPSNYGYTF

clone size: .
V gene: TRBV5-4
CDR3 protein: CASSLALEHEQFF